This T cell receptor beta chain was sequenced for a study of control samples from healthy donors and cancer patients. The method was immunoSEQ multiplex PCR; TCRdb's version includes in-frame clones alone and lacks a portion of them. The table lists about 92,000 clones, 82% of them singletons. The germline V gene encodes CDR1 KGHDR and CDR2 SFDVKD. CDR3 length: 14 residues. V was clipped by 5 bases and J by 1 base, with 10 bases between them. The sequenced sample was blood. This receptor was identified in a woman aged 55-70 years in good health. The chain has TRBV24-1 and TRBJ2-5; D ambiguous. CDR3 residues: CATSGPGSQETQYF. In DNA, the CDR3 is TGTGCCACCAGTGGTCCGGGCAGCCAAGAGACCCAGTACTTC.